This TCR beta chain originates from a study of cytomegalovirus exposure and HLA in healthy donors. Findings of the study overall: Most of the TCR beta V segments (in an earlier analysis) were productive either about 87% or about 30% of the time. The study flagged 150 to 200 TCR beta chains as cytomegalovirus-associated. Some public TCRs appeared in many individuals, while most sequences were rare.

Amplification used 60 Vbeta primers and 13 Jbeta primers. Profiling relied on immunoSEQ multiplex PCR, and the TCRdb table lists in-frame clones only, not all of them. The table records 250,000 to 350,000 clones, 86% of them present only once. CDR1 is MDHEN, CDR2 SYDVKM, per germline. The ends lost 2 bases at V and 7 bases at J; junction bases unmatched: 8. CDR3 length: 15 amino acids. For this clone: The antigen remains undetermined.

Material: PBMCs. This chain uses TRBV28 with TRBJ2-1, with TRBD2 matching over 7 bases. The TCR sequence derives from a man aged 35-49 years in good health and CMV-seropositive. CDR3 nucleotide sequence: TGTGCCAGCAGTTTACTTCAGGGAGCGGGGAATGAGCAGTTCTTC. Its protein is CASSLLQGAGNEQFF.